The rows below give T cell receptor beta chains drawn from one sample of a study of patients and donors after allogeneic stem cell transplantation. One entry per CDR3 protein, called by TCRdb with MiXCR from the RT-PCR reads. Among more than 150,000 distinct CDR3 sequences listed, about 40% were seen once. The sequenced sample consisted of blood, either unsorted or a sorted T cell fraction (not recorded which). The receptor source for this set is a human donor who was either an allogeneic HSCT recipient or a stem cell or donor lymphocyte infusion donor (not recorded which). It is not recorded whose cells these are; they may come from a transplant donor. CDR3s include the opening cysteine and the closing phenylalanine or tryptophan. Fields, in order: clone size, D gene, V gene, J gene, CDR3 protein, CDR3 DNA. A D gene is named only where the DNA matches it firmly. Size tells how often a clone was seen (once, few, many) or the class of an expanded clone, and some rows leave it out.

clone size: few
D gene: TRBD1
V gene: TRBV12-3/TRBV12-4
J gene: TRBJ2-1
CDR3 protein: CASSPWAGTGEGEQFF
CDR3 DNA: TGTGCCAGCAGTCCTTGGGCCGGGACAGGGGAAGGTGAGCAGTTCTTC

clone size: -
D gene: TRBD2
V gene: TRBV6-2/TRBV6-3
J gene: TRBJ2-1
CDR3 protein: CASSYPLLAGGLNEQFF
CDR3 DNA: TGTGCCAGCAGTTACCCCCTGCTAGCGGGAGGCCTAAATGAGCAGTTCTTC

clone size: -
D gene: TRBD2
V gene: TRBV20-1
J gene: TRBJ2-1
CDR3 protein: CSARDPVGGSMLNEQFF
CDR3 DNA: TGCAGTGCTAGAGATCCCGTCGGCGGGAGCATGTTAAATGAGCAGTTCTTC

clone size: few
D gene: TRBD1
V gene: TRBV6-5
J gene: TRBJ1-1
CDR3 protein: CASSYAPDRGTEAFF
CDR3 DNA: TGTGCCAGCAGTTACGCCCCGGACAGGGGTACTGAAGCTTTCTTT

clone size: few
D gene: -
V gene: TRBV12-3/TRBV12-4
J gene: TRBJ2-2
CDR3 protein: CASSQLPRLDTGELFF
CDR3 DNA: TGTGCCAGCAGCCAGCTCCCCCGGTTGGACACCGGGGAGCTGTTTTTT

clone size: few
D gene: TRBD2
V gene: TRBV5-1
J gene: TRBJ2-5
CDR3 protein: CASSMTSGQETQYF
CDR3 DNA: TGCGCCAGCAGCATGACTAGCGGCCAAGAGACCCAGTACTTC

clone size: few
D gene: -
V gene: TRBV28
J gene: TRBJ1-2
CDR3 protein: CASRISGERFYGYTF
CDR3 DNA: TGTGCCAGCAGGATTTCAGGGGAAAGGTTTTATGGCTACACCTTC

clone size: once
D gene: -
V gene: TRBV5-1
J gene: TRBJ2-2
CDR3 protein: CASSLAQKAGELFF
CDR3 DNA: TGCGCCAGCAGCTTGGCGCAGAAGGCCGGGGAGCTGTTTTTT

clone size: few
D gene: -
V gene: TRBV7-9
J gene: TRBJ1-2
CDR3 protein: CASTFTDWRYTF
CDR3 DNA: TGTGCCAGCACCTTTACGGACTGGCGCTACACCTTC

clone size: -
D gene: -
V gene: TRBV5-6
J gene: TRBJ2-1
CDR3 protein: CASSLWQTSYNEQFF
CDR3 DNA: TGTGCCAGCAGCTTGTGGCAGACTTCCTACAATGAGCAGTTCTTC

clone size: -
D gene: -
V gene: TRBV18
J gene: TRBJ2-3
CDR3 protein: CASSPRGSPTDTQYF
CDR3 DNA: TGTGCCAGCTCACCTCGGGGGTCGCCCACAGATACGCAGTATTTT

clone size: -
D gene: -
V gene: TRBV18
J gene: TRBJ2-7
CDR3 protein: CASSPTDRSYEQYF
CDR3 DNA: TGTGCCAGCTCACCAACTGACCGGTCCTACGAGCAGTACTTC

clone size: -
D gene: TRBD1
V gene: TRBV28
J gene: TRBJ2-3
CDR3 protein: CASRLEQGRDTQYF
CDR3 DNA: TGTGCCAGCAGACTCGAACAGGGGAGAGATACGCAGTATTTT

clone size: few
D gene: -
V gene: TRBV2
J gene: TRBJ1-2
CDR3 protein: CASSHRVIDYGYTF
CDR3 DNA: TGTGCCAGCAGCCACAGGGTGATAGACTATGGCTACACCTTC

clone size: -
D gene: -
V gene: TRBV7-2
J gene: TRBJ2-3
CDR3 protein: CASSLDGRGGDTQYF
CDR3 DNA: TGTGCCAGCAGCCTTGACGGGAGAGGAGGAGATACGCAGTATTTT

clone size: -
D gene: TRBD2
V gene: TRBV9
J gene: TRBJ2-7
CDR3 protein: CASSVGTSDPYEQYF
CDR3 DNA: TGTGCCAGCAGCGTAGGGACTAGCGATCCCTACGAGCAGTACTTC

clone size: -
D gene: -
V gene: TRBV12-3/TRBV12-4
J gene: TRBJ2-2
CDR3 protein: CASSFGPNTGELFF
CDR3 DNA: TGTGCCAGCAGTTTCGGCCCGAACACCGGGGAGCTGTTTTTT

clone size: few
D gene: -
V gene: TRBV11-2
J gene: TRBJ1-2
CDR3 protein: CASSPPGSTNYGYTF
CDR3 DNA: TGTGCCAGCAGCCCCCCGGGCAGTACTAACTATGGCTACACCTTC

clone size: -
D gene: TRBD1
V gene: TRBV5-8
J gene: TRBJ1-3
CDR3 protein: CASSLGTRDRGNTIYF
CDR3 DNA: TGTGCCAGCAGCTTGGGGACCCGGGACAGGGGAAACACCATATATTTT

clone size: -
D gene: -
V gene: TRBV7-2
J gene: TRBJ1-1
CDR3 protein: CASSLEGGLTEAFF
CDR3 DNA: TGTGCCAGCAGCTTAGAGGGGGGGCTAACTGAAGCTTTCTTT

clone size: -
D gene: -
V gene: TRBV6-5
J gene: TRBJ1-1
CDR3 protein: CATHVGVESVNTEAFF
CDR3 DNA: TGTGCCACTCATGTGGGGGTAGAAAGTGTGAACACTGAAGCTTTCTTT

clone size: -
D gene: -
V gene: TRBV4-2
J gene: TRBJ1-3
CDR3 protein: CASSQGGAGNTIYF
CDR3 DNA: TGTGCCAGCAGCCAAGGAGGGGCTGGAAACACCATATATTTT

clone size: -
D gene: -
V gene: TRBV7-8
J gene: TRBJ1-4
CDR3 protein: CASSFGPNEKLFF
CDR3 DNA: TGTGCCAGCAGCTTTGGGCCGAATGAAAAACTGTTTTTT

clone size: -
D gene: TRBD1
V gene: TRBV4-3
J gene: TRBJ1-4
CDR3 protein: CASSQGTGTSYEKLFF
CDR3 DNA: TGCGCCAGCAGCCAGGGGACAGGGACGAGTTATGAAAAACTGTTTTTT

clone size: few
D gene: -
V gene: TRBV4-3
J gene: TRBJ1-2
CDR3 protein: CASSQDIYRRSGYTF
CDR3 DNA: TGCGCCAGCAGCCAAGACATCTATCGGCGAAGTGGCTACACCTTC

clone size: once
D gene: TRBD1
V gene: TRBV12-3/TRBV12-4
J gene: TRBJ2-1
CDR3 protein: CASNSPGQDNEQFF
CDR3 DNA: TGTGCCAGCAATAGTCCGGGACAGGACAATGAGCAGTTCTTC

clone size: once
D gene: TRBD1
V gene: TRBV6-5
J gene: TRBJ2-1
CDR3 protein: CASTPVPGGNEQFF
CDR3 DNA: TGTGCCAGCACCCCGGTTCCAGGGGGCAATGAGCAGTTCTTC

clone size: -
D gene: -
V gene: TRBV3-1
J gene: TRBJ1-1
CDR3 protein: CASSQDYAGEAFF
CDR3 DNA: TGTGCCAGCAGCCAAGATTATGCCGGAGAAGCTTTCTTT

clone size: few
D gene: -
V gene: TRBV4-2
J gene: TRBJ1-2
CDR3 protein: CASSQDGGGYGYTF
CDR3 DNA: TGTGCCAGCAGCCAAGATGGGGGTGGCTATGGCTACACCTTC

clone size: -
D gene: TRBD2
V gene: TRBV12-3/TRBV12-4
J gene: TRBJ2-3
CDR3 protein: CASSPGTSGSGADTQYF
CDR3 DNA: TGTGCCAGCAGCCCCGGGACTAGCGGGAGCGGGGCAGATACGCAGTATTTT

clone size: once
D gene: TRBD2
V gene: TRBV6-6
J gene: TRBJ2-3
CDR3 protein: CASSYRASGRALADTQYF
CDR3 DNA: TGTGCCAGCAGTTACAGGGCTAGCGGGAGGGCCCTCGCAGATACGCAGTATTTT

clone size: -
D gene: -
V gene: TRBV20-1
J gene: TRBJ2-1
CDR3 protein: CSARDLSVLAFSYNEQFF
CDR3 DNA: TGCAGTGCTAGAGATTTATCCGTGCTCGCCTTCTCCTACAATGAGCAGTTCTTC

clone size: few
D gene: -
V gene: TRBV27
J gene: TRBJ1-2
CDR3 protein: CASSDGRGYGYTF
CDR3 DNA: TGTGCCAGCAGTGACGGGAGAGGTTATGGCTACACCTTC

clone size: -
D gene: -
V gene: TRBV18
J gene: TRBJ2-7
CDR3 protein: CASSPRDLAYEQYF
CDR3 DNA: TGTGCCAGCTCACCCAGGGACTTAGCCTACGAGCAGTACTTC

clone size: -
D gene: -
V gene: TRBV20-1
J gene: TRBJ2-1
CDR3 protein: CSAPSGAGVEQFF
CDR3 DNA: TGCAGTGCCCCCTCGGGGGCAGGGGTGGAGCAGTTCTTC

clone size: once
D gene: TRBD2
V gene: TRBV5-1
J gene: TRBJ2-1
CDR3 protein: CASSTGLAGIYNEQFF
CDR3 DNA: TGCGCCAGCAGCACCGGACTAGCGGGGATCTACAATGAGCAGTTCTTC

clone size: -
D gene: TRBD2
V gene: TRBV14
J gene: TRBJ2-2
CDR3 protein: CASSQLAGAISNTGELFF
CDR3 DNA: TGTGCCAGCAGCCAATTAGCGGGAGCAATCTCGAACACCGGGGAGCTGTTTTTT

clone size: few
D gene: TRBD1
V gene: TRBV9
J gene: TRBJ1-3
CDR3 protein: CASSVGTGAGNTIYF
CDR3 DNA: TGTGCCAGCAGCGTCGGGACAGGGGCTGGAAACACCATATATTTT

clone size: -
D gene: -
V gene: TRBV3-1
J gene: TRBJ1-1
CDR3 protein: CASSQGPGTVYTEAFF
CDR3 DNA: TGTGCCAGCAGCCAAGGGCCCGGGACGGTTTATACTGAAGCTTTCTTT

clone size: few
D gene: -
V gene: TRBV6-2/TRBV6-3
J gene: TRBJ2-1
CDR3 protein: CARGWEQFF
CDR3 DNA: TGTGCCAGAGGTTGGGAGCAGTTCTTC

clone size: few
D gene: -
V gene: TRBV10-3
J gene: TRBJ2-1
CDR3 protein: CAITPGSRSSYNEQFF
CDR3 DNA: TGTGCCATCACCCCGGGTAGCAGGAGCTCCTACAATGAGCAGTTCTTC

clone size: -
D gene: -
V gene: TRBV9
J gene: TRBJ2-7
CDR3 protein: CASSPRDTDYEQYF
CDR3 DNA: TGTGCCAGCAGCCCCCGGGACACGGACTACGAGCAGTACTTC

clone size: once
D gene: -
V gene: TRBV6-5
J gene: TRBJ2-7
CDR3 protein: CASSYPGRGYEQYF
CDR3 DNA: TGTGCCAGCAGTTACCCGGGACGGGGCTACGAGCAGTACTTC

clone size: -
D gene: -
V gene: TRBV5-1
J gene: TRBJ1-3
CDR3 protein: CASSSGGGAGNTIYF
CDR3 DNA: TGCGCCAGCAGCTCGGGAGGAGGCGCTGGAAACACCATATATTTT

clone size: -
D gene: -
V gene: TRBV5-6
J gene: TRBJ2-7
CDR3 protein: CASSLQNEQYF
CDR3 DNA: TGTGCCAGCAGCTTGCAGAACGAGCAGTACTTC

clone size: -
D gene: -
V gene: TRBV12-3/TRBV12-4
J gene: TRBJ1-3
CDR3 protein: CASTTMKRADAGNTIYF
CDR3 DNA: TGTGCCAGCACCACCATGAAGCGGGCCGATGCTGGAAACACCATATATTTT

clone size: few
D gene: TRBD1
V gene: TRBV5-6
J gene: TRBJ1-1
CDR3 protein: CASSADRGWVGTEAFF
CDR3 DNA: TGTGCCAGCAGCGCCGACAGGGGGTGGGTTGGCACTGAAGCTTTCTTT

clone size: -
D gene: -
V gene: TRBV29-1
J gene: TRBJ1-1
CDR3 protein: CSVEDVAWGDNTEAFF
CDR3 DNA: TGCAGCGTTGAAGACGTTGCCTGGGGGGACAACACTGAAGCTTTCTTT

clone size: -
D gene: TRBD1
V gene: TRBV12-3/TRBV12-4
J gene: TRBJ1-1
CDR3 protein: CASSSSQGGDVPNTEAFF
CDR3 DNA: TGTGCCAGCAGTTCAAGCCAGGGGGGTGATGTACCGAACACTGAAGCTTTCTTT

clone size: -
D gene: TRBD2
V gene: TRBV7-7
J gene: TRBJ2-2
CDR3 protein: CASSPFLGLAGGELFF
CDR3 DNA: TGTGCCAGCAGCCCCTTCTTGGGACTAGCGGGCGGGGAGCTGTTTTTT

clone size: -
D gene: -
V gene: TRBV2
J gene: TRBJ2-7
CDR3 protein: CASSQGQLYYEQYF
CDR3 DNA: TGTGCCAGCAGCCAAGGACAGTTATATTACGAGCAGTACTTC

clone size: -
D gene: -
V gene: TRBV4-1
J gene: TRBJ1-3
CDR3 protein: CASSQEGEVGNTIYF
CDR3 DNA: TGCGCCAGCAGCCAAGAAGGGGAAGTTGGAAACACCATATATTTT

clone size: -
D gene: TRBD1
V gene: TRBV19
J gene: TRBJ2-1
CDR3 protein: CASRDRALNEQFF
CDR3 DNA: TGTGCCAGTCGGGACAGGGCTTTGAATGAGCAGTTCTTC

clone size: -
D gene: TRBD1
V gene: TRBV7-3
J gene: TRBJ1-5
CDR3 protein: CASSLEGQGRLLGNQPQHF
CDR3 DNA: TGTGCCAGCAGCTTAGAGGGACAGGGTAGATTATTGGGCAATCAGCCCCAGCATTTT

clone size: -
D gene: TRBD2
V gene: TRBV7-9
J gene: TRBJ2-5
CDR3 protein: CASSLRGTSFFSETQYF
CDR3 DNA: TGTGCCAGCAGCTTAAGGGGGACTAGCTTTTTCAGCGAGACCCAGTACTTC

clone size: few
D gene: -
V gene: TRBV12-3/TRBV12-4
J gene: TRBJ1-2
CDR3 protein: CAILGPRSTGGYTF
CDR3 DNA: TGTGCCATTTTGGGTCCACGGAGTACCGGAGGCTACACCTTC

clone size: -
D gene: TRBD2
V gene: TRBV20-1
J gene: TRBJ2-1
CDR3 protein: CSVATSGRYNEQFF
CDR3 DNA: TGCAGTGTGGCGACTAGCGGGCGCTACAATGAGCAGTTCTTC

clone size: -
D gene: -
V gene: TRBV2
J gene: TRBJ2-1
CDR3 protein: CASSGDNEQFF
CDR3 DNA: TGTGCCAGCAGTGGGGACAATGAGCAGTTCTTC

clone size: -
D gene: -
V gene: TRBV18
J gene: TRBJ1-3
CDR3 protein: CASSPQTVPGNTIYF
CDR3 DNA: TGTGCCAGCTCACCTCAAACGGTTCCTGGAAACACCATATATTTT